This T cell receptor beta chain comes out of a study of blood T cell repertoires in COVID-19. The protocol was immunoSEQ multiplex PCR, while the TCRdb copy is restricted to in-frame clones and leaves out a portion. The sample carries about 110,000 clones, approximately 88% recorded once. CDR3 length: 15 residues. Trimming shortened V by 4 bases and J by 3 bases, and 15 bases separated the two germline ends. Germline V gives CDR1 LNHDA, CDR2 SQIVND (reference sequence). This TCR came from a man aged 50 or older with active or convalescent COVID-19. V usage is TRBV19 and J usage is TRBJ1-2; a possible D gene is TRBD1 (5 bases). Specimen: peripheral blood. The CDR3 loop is CASSSDSSGDYGYTF. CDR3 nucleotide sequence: TGTGCCAGTAGTAGCGACAGTTCTGGTGACTATGGCTACACCTTC.